This T cell receptor (beta chain) was recorded in a study of T cells after yellow fever vaccination (dated by TCRdb to the late 2010s). Turning to the overall study: The SMART-Seq v4 Ultra Low Input RNA kit was used to prepare libraries from fractions with low cell numbers. To track T-cell clones before and after primary and booster YFV17D yellow fever vaccination, bulk TCR alpha and beta repertoires were sequenced longitudinally. The cohort comprised two healthy male donors, one aged 18 to 29 and one aged 30 to 40 years. Blood was collected at multiple timepoints before and after primary and secondary immunization, and bulk PBMC replicates and cell subsets were isolated.

Synthesis of TCR cDNA relied on 5'RACE template switching, a step that introduced a universal primer site along with unique molecular identifiers. cDNA synthesis was primed from both the TCR alpha and TCR beta constant segments. Library amplification used two PCR steps, and the second PCR step added sample barcodes and sequencing adapters. Sequencing of libraries was done on Illumina HiSeq 2500 (2x100 bp) or NovaSeq (2x150 bp). Processing in the source paper ran as follows. Demultiplexing of reads and collapsing into UMI consensus sequences were performed with MIGEC, and V(D)J alignment was carried out with MiXCR. Using edgeR on replicate PBMC samples, clonotypes were called vaccine-responding if FDR was below 0.01 and the log2 fold change was above 5 up to day 15. Each bulk clonotype received a CD4 or CD8 identity based on whether the sequenced CD4 or CD8 repertoire contained that clonotype at higher abundance. The raw public data were reprocessed by TCRdb itself: fastp quality trimming at Q25, MiXCR clonotype calling, in-frame beta chains only. Every distinct CDR3 protein forms one entry, paired with its most common genes and DNA. The V and J calls here are based on TCRdb, not the publication. The sample includes around 360,000 distinct CDR3 sequences, with more than 9% observed a single time. The ten largest clonotypes hold about 17% of the sample.

With respect to this clonotype: Its recognized antigen is unknown. Base qualities are not recorded, but no much larger clone differs from it by a single base.

General study outcomes and caveats: FACS-sorted repertoires could contain abundant contaminating clonotypes from the bulk population, so computational filtering was required. Compared with the primary T-cell response, the secondary T-cell response was faster but weaker, reaching its peak on day 5 rather than on day 15. Because the study included only a couple of donors, the extent to which the findings can be generalized is limited. A small fraction of clonotypes appeared in both the CD4 and CD8 compartments, likely as a result of convergent recombination. Most clones expanded after primary vaccination (around 96% of CD4 and 88% of CD8) were re-detected after the booster, suggesting that broad memory maintenance occurred.

The sample's treatment or condition label is to be understood as: live attenuated yellow fever vaccine strain. At each blood-draw timepoint, two biological replicates of bulk PBMCs were obtained. PBMCs were isolated from peripheral blood using a standard Ficoll-Paque protocol. RNA was extracted with TriZol from bulk PBMCs, CD4 and CD8 fractions, and dextramer-positive and dextramer-negative fractions. Taken from cysteine to phenylalanine, the CDR3 has 17 residues. Of the read, only the CDR3 DNA is kept; its 51 bases are in frame from base 1. CDR1 SGHTA and CDR2 FQGTGA were looked up in the germline V gene. V is cut by 8 bases and J by 0 bases, and the space between the germline ends is 20 bases.

The sequence came from a man aged 18 to 29 who received the YFV17D yellow fever vaccine. This sample comprised PBMCs, obtained on the day of the first yellow fever vaccination. This chain joins TRBV7-3 to TRBJ2-1; tentative D gene TRBD2, with 5 bases matching. The DNA reads as follows: TGTGCCAGCTCACCACTAGGAGCGCCGAGCTCCTACAATGAGCAGTTCTTC. This yields the protein CASSPLGAPSSYNEQFF.